This T cell receptor beta chain was identified during a study of T cell repertoires in cytomegalovirus infection. Study overall: Public TCR beta signature analysis indicated the presence of both CMV infection and matching HLA type.

In this sample, this clonotype turned up many times. What it binds is unknown. This CDR3 has 13 amino acids. CDR1 and CDR2 (germline): SEHNR, FQNEAQ (reference sequence). Trimming took 5 bases from V and 4 from J, leaving 11 bases between them. Notes on the study in general: HLA-C-restricted CMV-specific TCR beta clonotypes were dominant in the ex vivo response. Cumulative public TCR beta family frequency identified carriers of CMV plus the relevant HLA.

Each CDR3 protein gets one entry after TCRdb re-called the reads with MiXCR. In the table there are around 100,000 distinct CDR3 sequences, around 10% of which are singletons. The rearrangement links TRBV7-9 to TRBJ1-2; D is possibly TRBD1 (5 bases). This TCR was recovered from a human donor in good health (CMV status not recorded). Some clones in this sample may be carry-over from other donors' samples. Source material: PBMCs, sequenced either directly or after in vitro stimulation (not recorded which). The CDR3 loop is CASSGRQSYGYTF. Here the CDR3 DNA reads TGTGCCAGCAGCGGTCGACAGAGCTATGGCTACACCTTC.